This T cell receptor beta chain comes out of a study of blood T cell repertoires in COVID-19. Turning to the study itself: Sites in the United States, Italy and Spain provided acute and convalescent COVID-19 samples.

With 5 bases removed from V and 3 bases from J, the gap between germline ends came to 8 bases. From germline, CDR1 is SGHVS and CDR2 FQNEAQ. The CDR3 has 12 residues. Study processing details: How many nucleated cells were present was estimated from reference gene primer amplification. Libraries were prepared by immunoSEQ multiplex PCR; TCRdb keeps only in-frame clonotypes and omits some of them. The V and J calls and clone size are taken from that table; D and trimming were inferred from the DNA. The table shows fewer than 300,000 clones, with just under 90% occurring only once. A Seattle source enrolled patients during active infection and followed them longitudinally.

The J gene is TRBJ2-7, the V gene TRBV7-8; weak D call: TRBD2 (5 bases). This TCR was recovered from a woman aged 45-60 years with COVID-19, enrolled during active disease. The sample was peripheral blood. CDR3 coding DNA: TGTGCCAGCAGCCCCCGGGGCTACGAGCAGTACTTC. This codes for CASSPRGYEQYF.